These 22 T cell receptor beta chains came from one sample sequenced in a study of radiation and T cells in renal cell carcinoma. This sample's treatment: treatment-naive control, cytoreductive nephrectomy. Some clones are missing from TCRdb's copy, which holds only in-frame ones; the method was immunoSEQ multiplex PCR. This sample has 15,000 to 17,000 clones, with 55% to 60% found just once. This sample comprised tumor tissue, obtained from a patient whose treatment was nephrectomy without radiotherapy. The source is a man between 50 and 59 years old with renal cell carcinoma.

The chain recombines TRBV5-1 with TRBJ2-1; 10 bases are shared with TRBD2. The germline V gene encodes CDR1 SGHRS and CDR2 YFSETQ. V lost 3 bases to trimming and J lost 7 bases; unmatched junction nucleotides: 16. The CDR3 extends over 18 amino acids. The CDR3 loop reads CASSYRLWQAGGLNEQFF. In DNA, the CDR3 is TGCGCCAGCAGCTACCGACTGTGGCAAGCGGGAGGGCTGAATGAGCAGTTCTTC.

The J gene is TRBJ1-5, the V gene TRBV5-6, with no clear D. This CDR3 has 13 amino acids. The germline CDR1 and CDR2 sequences are SGHDT and YYEEEE. Trimming removed 5 bases from V and 7 bases from J, with 13 bases in between. The CDR3 DNA follows: TGTGCCAGCAGTCTGGGGAAGGTCCAGCCCCAGCATTTT. Translating gives CASSLGKVQPQHF.

Here the CDR3 DNA reads TGTGCCAGCAGCTTGGAAGGGCCCTCTGGAAACACCATATATTTT. Its protein is CASSLEGPSGNTIYF. The V and J genes are TRBV5-6 and TRBJ1-3; no clear D gene. Germline V gene lookup returns CDR1 SGHDT and CDR2 YYEEEE. V was cut by 0 bases and J by 0 bases, with 7 bases left in between. This CDR3 is 15 amino acids long. The full variable domain, in which reference TRBV5-6 and TRBJ1-3 provide the parts outside the CDR3, is DAGVTQSPTHLIKTRGQQVTLRCSPKSGHDTVSWYQQALGQGPQFIFQYYEEEERQRGNFPDRFSGHQFPNYSSELNVNALLLGDSALYLCASSLEGPSGNTIYFGEGSWLTVV.

As DNA, the CDR3 is TGTGCCAGCAGCCCTGGCAGACCCACCGGGGAGCTGTTTTTT. Amino acids: CASSPGRPTGELFF. The rearrangement links TRBV5-6 to TRBJ2-2; D not resolved. Trimming pared 4 bases from V and 4 bases from J, leaving 11 bases between. The germline V gene encodes CDR1 SGHDT and CDR2 YYEEEE. The CDR3 spans 14 residues.

The chain recombines TRBV6-4 with TRBJ2-1; D possibly corresponds to TRBD1 (7 bases). The CDR3 runs to 14 residues. V was trimmed by 4 bases and J by 7 bases, leaving 14 bases between them. Germline V lookup: CDR1 MRHNA, CDR2 SNTAGT. The CDR3 region is CASSVTGRRNEQFF. The CDR3 nucleotides are TGTGCCAGCAGTGTGACAGGGAGGAGGAATGAGCAGTTCTTC.

This clone is classed as medium-sized. V is TRBV7-3 and J is TRBJ2-1; no clear D. The CDR3 contains 15 residues. Trimming removed 5 bases at V and 0 bases at J, with 11 bases between. Germline V CDR1 and CDR2: SGHTA, FQGTGA. CDR3 loop: CASSLGLHSYNEQFF. In nucleotides, the CDR3 is TGTGCCAGCAGCCTTGGTCTACACTCCTACAATGAGCAGTTCTTC.

The chain has TRBV9 and TRBJ2-5, with D possibly being TRBD1 (5 bases). The germline V and J ends were trimmed by 0 bases and 5 bases, with 11 bases remaining between them. The CDR3 runs 14 residues. Germline CDR1 is SGDLS and CDR2 is YYNGEE. In DNA, the CDR3 is TGTGCCAGCAGCGTAGCTTTGGGGCCGGAGACCCAGTACTTC. This translates into CASSVALGPETQYF.

V is TRBV7-2 and J is TRBJ2-2; D perhaps matches TRBD2 (6 bases). Germline values: CDR1 SGHTA, CDR2 FQGNSA. The CDR3 length is 15 residues. V was trimmed by 5 bases and J by 4 bases, leaving 14 bases between them. The CDR3 sequence: CASSLYPGATGELFF. The CDR3 DNA is TGTGCCAGCAGCCTTTATCCGGGAGCCACCGGGGAGCTGTTTTTT.

CDR3 nucleotide sequence: TGTGCCAGCAGTTCAAGCGGAGGGTACGAGCAGTACTTC. It yields the protein CASSSSGGYEQYF. The rearrangement links TRBV7-2 to TRBJ2-7; TRBD2 is a possible D gene (6 bases). Trimming took 6 bases from V and 4 from J, leaving 13 bases between them. Looked up from germline, CDR1 is SGHTA and CDR2 is FQGNSA. CDR3 length: 13 residues.

This clone was seen many times. The chain is built from TRBV27 and TRBJ2-1; no clear D gene. Trimming removed 6 bases from V and 4 bases from J, with 4 bases in between. The CDR3 totals 11 residues. Germline CDR1 and CDR2: MNHEY and SMNVEV (reference sequence). The CDR3 spells CASSKYNEQFF. CDR3 bases: TGTGCCAGCAGCAAATACAATGAGCAGTTCTTC.

The V call is TRBV27, the J call TRBJ2-7; 7 positions match TRBD1. CDR3 length: 15 residues. The V segment lost 3 bases and the J segment 7 bases; nucleotides outside the gene matches: 12. CDR1 is MNHEY, CDR2 SMNVEV, per germline (reference sequence). The CDR3 is CASSFLEVGGQEQYF. CDR3 coding DNA: TGTGCCAGCAGTTTCCTGGAGGTAGGGGGCCAAGAGCAGTACTTC.

In its sample, this clone was seen once. The chain combines TRBV28 with TRBJ2-3; D is undetermined. Trimming shortened V by 3 bases and J by 2 bases, and 12 bases separated the two germline ends. The CDR3 covers 15 residues. CDR1 is MDHEN and CDR2 is SYDVKM in the germline V gene. CDR3 amino acids: CASSFESRFTDTQYF. The CDR3 DNA reads as TGTGCCAGCAGTTTCGAATCCAGGTTCACAGATACGCAGTATTTT. The variable domain in full, completed from reference TRBV28 and TRBJ2-3, reads DVKVTQSSRYLVKRTGEKVFLECVQDMDHENMFWYRQDPGLGLRLIYFSYDVKMKEKGDIPEGYSVSREKKERFSLILESASTNQTSMYLCASSFESRFTDTQYFGPGTRLTVL.

The chain recombines TRBV4-1 with TRBJ2-7, with TRBD2 matching over 9 bases. V shed 3 bases, J shed 2 bases, and the junction held 5 bases outside the gene matches. Germline loops: CDR1 MGHRA, CDR2 YSYEKL. CDR3 length: 15 amino acids. CDR3 DNA: TGCGCCAGCAGCCAGGGACTAGCTGGAACCTACGAGCAGTACTTC. Translating gives CASSQGLAGTYEQYF.

This clone was recorded at least ten times. The genes are TRBV5-1 and TRBJ2-3; D assignment may be TRBD1 or TRBD2 (5 bases each). V shed 3 bases and J shed 6 bases, with 29 bases lying between them. Germline-derived CDR1 and CDR2 are SGHRS and YFSETQ. CDR3 size: 19 residues. This chain's CDR3 is CASSSPNGLRGPTTDTQYF. The CDR3 DNA follows: TGCGCCAGCAGCTCCCCTAATGGTCTTCGGGGACCAACGACCGATACGCAGTATTTT.

V usage is TRBV7-9 and J usage is TRBJ2-7, with D perhaps TRBD1 or TRBD2 (7 bases each). The CDR3 extends over 15 amino acids. Germline CDR1 SEHNR, CDR2 FQNEAQ (reference sequence). Trimming removed 5 bases at V and 4 bases at J, with 18 bases between. In DNA, the CDR3 is TGTGCCAGCAGCGGAGGGGGGGACAGTGTTTACGAGCAGTACTTC. This gives the protein CASSGGGDSVYEQYF.

V usage is TRBV11-3 and J usage is TRBJ2-7, with 8 positions matching TRBD2. CDR1 and CDR2 (germline): SGHNT, YENEEA. V was pared by 0 bases and J by 3 bases, with 4 bases of the junction left unmatched. The CDR3 covers 15 residues. CDR3 loop: CASSLDASGSYEQYF. In DNA, the CDR3 is TGTGCCAGCAGCTTAGACGCCAGCGGGAGCTACGAGCAGTACTTC. The full variable domain, in which reference TRBV11-3 and TRBJ2-7 provide the parts outside the CDR3, is EAGVVQSPRYKIIEKKQPVAFWCNPISGHNTLYWYLQNLGQGPELLIRYENEEAVDDSQLPKDRFSAERLKGVDSTLKIQPAELGDSAVYLCASSLDASGSYEQYFGPGTRLTVT.

This clone has only a few counts. This chain uses TRBV11-1 with TRBJ2-5; D call uncertain. V lost 3 bases, J lost 1 base, and 9 bases lay in between. The germline V gene has CDR1 SGHAT and CDR2 FQDESV (reference sequence). The CDR3 spans 14 residues. The CDR3 sequence: CASSFDATQETQYF. The CDR3, as DNA: TGTGCCAGCAGCTTCGACGCGACCCAAGAGACCCAGTACTTC.

The CDR3 loop reads CSVGYSSYNEQFF. CDR3 in DNA: TGCAGCGTTGGTTATAGCTCCTACAATGAGCAGTTCTTC. This chain uses TRBV29-1 with TRBJ2-1; D is undetermined. From germline, CDR1 is SQVTM and CDR2 ANQGSEA. This CDR3 region has 13 residues. Trimming took 4 bases from V and 0 from J, leaving 7 bases between them.

This clone was seen more than once but under ten times. The chain joins TRBV9 to TRBJ2-1; D not certain. V was shortened by 4 bases and J by 8 bases, with 13 bases between the two germline ends. Germline assignment: CDR1 SGDLS and CDR2 YYNGEE. CDR3 length: 13 residues. The DNA of the CDR3 is TGTGCCAGCAGCTACTTGGGTCGGGATGAGCAGTTCTTC. This gives the protein CASSYLGRDEQFF.

The rearrangement uses TRBV4-1 and TRBJ2-7, with D tentatively TRBD2 (6 bases). Per the germline V gene, CDR1 is MGHRA and CDR2 is YSYEKL. Deletions cut 1 base from V and 0 bases from J, with 13 bases between. This CDR3 has 16 residues. CDR3 protein: CASSQGLAASSYEQYF. As DNA, the CDR3 is TGCGCCAGCAGCCAAGGCTTAGCGGCTAGCTCCTACGAGCAGTACTTC.

The chain carries TRBV30 and TRBJ2-7; D might be TRBD2 (6 bases). Trimming took 5 bases from V and 3 from J, leaving 14 bases between them. Germline CDR1 GTSNPN, CDR2 SVGIG (reference sequence). CDR3 length: 13 residues. This CDR3 reads CAWGNGDFYEQYF. DNA of the CDR3: TGTGCCTGGGGGAACGGGGACTTCTACGAGCAGTACTTC.

Judged by abundance, this clone is medium-sized. The rearrangement joins TRBV7-9 to TRBJ2-5, with 7 bases fitting TRBD2. There are 16 residues in the CDR3. Germline CDR1 SEHNR, CDR2 FQNEAQ (reference sequence). Trimming at V came to 5 bases and at J to 1 base, leaving 10 bases not matched to a gene. CDR3 amino acids: CASSHQAGPFQETQYF. The CDR3 DNA is TGTGCCAGCAGCCACCAAGCGGGACCCTTCCAAGAGACCCAGTACTTC.